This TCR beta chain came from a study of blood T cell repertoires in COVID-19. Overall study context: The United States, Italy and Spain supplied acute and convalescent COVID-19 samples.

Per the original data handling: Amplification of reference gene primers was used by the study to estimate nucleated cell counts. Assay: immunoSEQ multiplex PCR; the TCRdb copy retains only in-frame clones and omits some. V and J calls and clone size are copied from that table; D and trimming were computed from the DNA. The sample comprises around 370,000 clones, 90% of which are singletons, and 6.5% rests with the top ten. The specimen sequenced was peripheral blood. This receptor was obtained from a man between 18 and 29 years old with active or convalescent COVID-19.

DNA of the CDR3: TGTGCCAGCACCCTACGAGAGGGAATGAGCAATCAGCCCCAGCATTTT. Amino acids: CASTLREGMSNQPQHF. This chain joins TRBV28 and TRBJ1-5; the D is unclear. Germline CDR1 and CDR2: MDHEN and SYDVKM. Trimming removed 7 bases from V and 1 base from J, with 17 bases in between. The CDR3 is 16 amino acids.